This record concerns one T cell receptor beta chain sequence. Its antigen remains unidentified. This sample is drawn from a study of cytomegalovirus exposure and HLA in healthy donors. Broader study findings: The availability of immune exposure information extended only to CMV serostatus.

V lost 4 bases to trimming and J lost 3 bases; unmatched junction nucleotides: 11. The CDR3 spans 18 residues. The PCR had 60 Vbeta and 13 Jbeta primers. Authors' methods: Tens of millions of unique TCR beta chains, 9 million to 12 million shared, were counted in a later analysis. This table comes from immunoSEQ multiplex PCR, and its TCRdb copy is limited to in-frame clones, with some not included. From that table come the V and J calls and clone size; the DNA was used to work out D and trimming. The sample contains 80,000 to 100,000 clones, 55% to 70% of which appear only once. The chain employs TRBV5-7 and TRBJ2-1; the match to TRBD2 covers 12 bases. TRBV5-7 counts as an open reading frame of uncertain function. The sequenced material came from PBMCs. The source is a woman in her thirties or forties in good health and CMV-seropositive. CDR3 sequence: CASSKRTSGIVYYNEQFF. In DNA form, the CDR3 reads TGTGCCAGCAGCAAGAGGACTAGCGGGATTGTTTACTACAATGAGCAGTTCTTC.